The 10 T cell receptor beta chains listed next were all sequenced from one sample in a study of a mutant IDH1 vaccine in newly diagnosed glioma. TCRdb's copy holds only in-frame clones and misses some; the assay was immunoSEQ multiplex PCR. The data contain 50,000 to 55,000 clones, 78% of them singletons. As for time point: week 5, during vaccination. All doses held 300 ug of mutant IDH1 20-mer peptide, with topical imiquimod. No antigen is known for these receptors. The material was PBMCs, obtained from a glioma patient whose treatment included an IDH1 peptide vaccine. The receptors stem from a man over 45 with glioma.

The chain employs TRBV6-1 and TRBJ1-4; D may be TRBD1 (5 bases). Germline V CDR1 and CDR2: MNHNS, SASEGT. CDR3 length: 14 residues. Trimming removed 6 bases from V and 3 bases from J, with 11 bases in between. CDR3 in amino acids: CASRTGRSNEKLFF. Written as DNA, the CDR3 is TGTGCCAGCAGGACGGGACGGTCTAATGAAAAACTGTTTTTT.

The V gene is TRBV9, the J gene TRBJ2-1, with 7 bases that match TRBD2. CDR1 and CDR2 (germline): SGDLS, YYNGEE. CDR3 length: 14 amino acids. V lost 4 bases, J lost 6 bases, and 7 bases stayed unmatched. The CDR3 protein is CASSPMWGGNEQFF. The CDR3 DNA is TGTGCCAGCAGCCCTATGTGGGGGGGCAATGAGCAGTTCTTC.

The CDR3 coding sequence is TGTGCCAGCAGCTTGAGGGGACAGGGAAAAACAGATACGCAGTATTTT. This sequence encodes CASSLRGQGKTDTQYF. The chain carries TRBV5-6 and TRBJ2-3, with TRBD1 identical over 9 bases. The CDR3 has 16 amino acids. Germline trimming cut 1 base from V and 3 bases from J; bases unmatched to any gene: 6. Germline CDR1 is SGHDT and CDR2 is YYEEEE.

CDR3 bases: TGTGCCAGCAGTGAGGGGACTGAAGCTTTCTTT. The encoded protein is CASSEGTEAFF. The chain has TRBV25-1 and TRBJ1-1; no firm D call. V lost 3 bases, J lost 5 bases, and 4 bases lay in between. The CDR3 has 11 residues. Germline CDR1 and CDR2: MGHDK and SYGVNS.

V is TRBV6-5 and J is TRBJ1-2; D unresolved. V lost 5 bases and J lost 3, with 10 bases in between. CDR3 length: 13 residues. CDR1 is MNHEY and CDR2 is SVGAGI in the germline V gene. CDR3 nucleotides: TGTGCCAGCAGTCCCGGCAGATACTATGGCTACACCTTC. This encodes CASSPGRYYGYTF.

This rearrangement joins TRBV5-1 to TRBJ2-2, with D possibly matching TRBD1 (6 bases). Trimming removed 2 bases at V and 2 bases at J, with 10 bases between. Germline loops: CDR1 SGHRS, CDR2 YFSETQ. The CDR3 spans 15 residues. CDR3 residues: CASSLRQENTGELFF. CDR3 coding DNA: TGCGCCAGCAGCTTAAGACAGGAAAACACCGGGGAGCTGTTTTTT.

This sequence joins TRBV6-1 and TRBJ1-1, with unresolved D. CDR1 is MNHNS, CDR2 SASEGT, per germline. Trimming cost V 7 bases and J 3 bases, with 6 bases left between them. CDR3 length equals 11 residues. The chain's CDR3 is CASIIYTEAFF. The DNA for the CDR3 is TGTGCCAGCATTATCTACACTGAAGCTTTCTTT.

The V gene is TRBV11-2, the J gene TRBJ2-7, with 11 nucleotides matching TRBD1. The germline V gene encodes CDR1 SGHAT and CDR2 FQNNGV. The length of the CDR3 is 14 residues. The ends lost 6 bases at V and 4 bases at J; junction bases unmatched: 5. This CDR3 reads CASSGGTGGYEQYF. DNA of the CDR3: TGTGCCAGCAGTGGAGGGACAGGGGGGTACGAGCAGTACTTC.

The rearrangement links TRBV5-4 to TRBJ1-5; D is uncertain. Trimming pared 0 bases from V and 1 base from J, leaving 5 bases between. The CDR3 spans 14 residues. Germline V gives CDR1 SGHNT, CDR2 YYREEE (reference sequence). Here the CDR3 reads CASSLGGSNQPQHF. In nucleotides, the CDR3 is TGTGCCAGCAGCTTGGGCGGGAGCAATCAGCCCCAGCATTTT. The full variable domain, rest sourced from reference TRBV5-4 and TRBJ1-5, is ETGVTQSPTHLIKTRGQQVTLRCSSQSGHNTVSWYQQALGQGPQFIFQYYREEENGRGNFPPRFSGLQFPNYSSELNVNALELDDSALYLCASSLGGSNQPQHFGDGTRLSIL.

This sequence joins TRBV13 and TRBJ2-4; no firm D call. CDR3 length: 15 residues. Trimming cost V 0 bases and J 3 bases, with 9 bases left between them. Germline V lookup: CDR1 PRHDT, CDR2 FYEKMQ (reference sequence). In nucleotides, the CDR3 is TGTGCCAGCAGCTTAGGGGCCGGCGGCAAAAACATTCAGTACTTC. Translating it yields CASSLGAGGKNIQYF.